A single sample gave rise to the 32 T cell receptor beta chains below, sequenced in a study of shared clonotypes between healthy human individuals. The method was immunoSEQ multiplex PCR; TCRdb's version includes in-frame clones alone and lacks a portion of them. The sample contains about 750,000 clones, nearly 95% of which appear only once. CD45RO-negative, CCR7-selected cells formed the naive CD8 fraction, which excluded terminally differentiated effector memory CD45RA+ cells. Material: naive CD8+ T cells sorted from blood. These receptors were taken from a man aged 25 to 45 in good health.

The J gene is TRBJ1-1, the V gene TRBV30; no definite D call. CDR1 is GTSNPN and CDR2 is SVGIG in the germline V gene (reference sequence). Trimming cost V 4 bases and J 0 bases, with 9 bases left between them. CDR3 length equals 13 residues. The CDR3 protein is CAWTATLNTEAFF. The CDR3 nucleotides read TGTGCCTGGACAGCCACCCTGAACACTGAAGCTTTCTTT. The full variable domain, rest sourced from reference TRBV30 and TRBJ1-1, is SQTIHQWPATLVQPVGSPLSLECTVEGTSNPNLYWYRQAAGRGLQLLFYSVGIGQISSEVPQNLSASRPQDRQFILSSKKLLLSDSGFYLCAWTATLNTEAFFGQGTRLTVV.

This clone was counted only a few times. The same CDR3 arises from other DNA sequences in this sample as well. The rearrangement links TRBV9 to TRBJ2-1; D is undetermined. The CDR3 is 12 residues long. Trimming removed 0 bases at V and 4 bases at J, with 2 bases between. In germline, CDR1 is SGDLS, CDR2 YYNGEE. The CDR3 region is CASSVEYNEQFF. CDR3 in DNA: TGTGCCAGCAGCGTAGAGTACAATGAGCAGTTCTTC.

The rearrangement joins TRBV6-1 to TRBJ2-7; 7 positions agree with TRBD1. CDR1 is MNHNS, CDR2 SASEGT, per germline. The CDR3 covers 12 residues. Trimming cost V 9 bases and J 4 bases; bases outside gene matches: 6. CDR3 in amino acids: CASGQGEYEQYF. DNA for the CDR3: TGTGCCAGTGGGCAGGGGGAGTACGAGCAGTACTTC.

This chain connects TRBV18 to TRBJ2-4; no clear D gene. This CDR3 contains 14 residues. CDR1 is KGHSH and CDR2 is LQKENI in the germline V gene. Trimming removed 3 bases at V and 2 bases at J, with 8 bases between. The CDR3 protein is CASSPPSTKNIQYF. CDR3 nucleotide sequence: TGTGCCAGCTCACCCCCCAGTACCAAAAACATTCAGTACTTC. The whole variable domain, filled in from reference TRBV18 and TRBJ2-4, reads NAGVMQNPRHLVRRRGQEARLRCSPMKGHSHVYWYRQLPEEGLKFMVYLQKENIIDESGMPKERFSAEFPKEGPSILRIQQVVRGDSAAYFCASSPPSTKNIQYFGAGTRLSVL.

The chain employs TRBV7-9 and TRBJ2-7; 10 bases fit TRBD1. The J segment lost 2 bases and the V segment lost 5 bases, leaving 9 bases of the junction unmatched. The CDR3 sequence is 16 residues long. Germline assignment: CDR1 SEHNR and CDR2 FQNEAQ (reference sequence). The CDR3 nucleotides read TGTGCCAGCAGCACACCGGGACAGGGGCCACCCTACGAGCAGTACTTC. Translated, it gives CASSTPGQGPPYEQYF.

The rearrangement joins TRBV7-6 to TRBJ2-1, with 9 bases lining up with TRBD2. With 3 bases clipped from V and 8 bases from J, the junction kept 5 bases outside the gene matches. This CDR3 spans 14 amino acids. From germline, CDR1 is SGHVS and CDR2 FNYEAQ. The CDR3: CASSLDLAGDEQFF. The CDR3, as DNA: TGTGCCAGCAGCTTGGACTTAGCGGGAGATGAGCAGTTCTTC. The full variable domain, with the rest looked up from reference TRBV7-6 and TRBJ2-1, is GAGVSQSPRYKVTKRGQDVALRCDPISGHVSLYWYRQALGQGPEFLTYFNYEAQQDKSGLPNDRFSAERPEGSISTLTIQRTEQRDSAMYRCASSLDLAGDEQFFGPGTRLTVL.

J is TRBJ2-5 and V is TRBV5-4; 7 bases are a match to TRBD2. This CDR3 has 15 residues. Germline V gives CDR1 SGHNT, CDR2 YYREEE (reference sequence). V shed 0 bases, J shed 5 bases, and the junction held 7 bases outside the gene matches. The CDR3 DNA is TGTGCCAGCAGCTTGGTGGGAGGGCATGTGGAGACCCAGTACTTC. Amino acid sequence: CASSLVGGHVETQYF. Looking up the rest from reference TRBV5-4 and TRBJ2-5 gives the full variable domain: ETGVTQSPTHLIKTRGQQVTLRCSSQSGHNTVSWYQQALGQGPQFIFQYYREEENGRGNFPPRFSGLQFPNYSSELNVNALELDDSALYLCASSLVGGHVETQYFGPGTRLLVL.

The chain carries TRBV6-5 and TRBJ2-5; 8 bases are a match to TRBD1. V was clipped by 5 bases and J by 5 bases; unmatched bases: 7. From germline, CDR1 is MNHEY and CDR2 SVGAGI. The CDR3 has 14 amino acids. CDR3 loop: CASSATGEGETQYF. The CDR3 coding sequence is TGTGCCAGCAGTGCGACAGGGGAAGGGGAGACCCAGTACTTC.

Turning to this clone: The same CDR3 also results from other DNA sequences found in this sample. The genes are TRBV28 and TRBJ1-1, with D unclear. V was trimmed by 1 base and J by 1 base, leaving 4 bases between them. The germline gives CDR1 MDHEN, CDR2 SYDVKM. The CDR3 is made up of 13 amino acids. The CDR3 sequence is CASSLSGNTEAFF. The CDR3 coding sequence is TGTGCCAGCAGTTTATCTGGGAACACTGAAGCTTTCTTT.

The chain uses TRBV6-5 and TRBJ1-1; D not resolved. Looked up from germline, CDR1 is MNHEY and CDR2 is SVGAGI. There are 14 residues in the CDR3. Trimming removed 3 bases at V and 1 base at J, with 9 bases between. This chain's CDR3 is CASSYHMENTEAFF. The DNA of the CDR3 is TGTGCCAGCAGTTATCACATGGAGAACACTGAAGCTTTCTTT.

V and J are TRBV13 and TRBJ2-5; 10 bases agree with TRBD2. The J segment lost 0 bases and the V segment lost 2 bases, leaving 6 bases of the junction unmatched. CDR1 is PRHDT, CDR2 FYEKMQ, per germline (reference sequence). The CDR3 is 17 amino acids. CDR3 sequence: CASSLLAGGANQETQYF. The CDR3 DNA is TGTGCCAGCAGCTTATTAGCGGGAGGTGCGAACCAAGAGACCCAGTACTTC.

This chain joins TRBV10-2 and TRBJ2-1, with 8 nucleotides matching TRBD2. The CDR3 has 15 amino acids. V lost 4 bases and J lost 4; bases outside the gene matches: 6. In germline, CDR1 is WSHSY, CDR2 SAAADI. The CDR3 reads CASSGTGGTYNEQFF. The DNA of the CDR3 is TGCGCCAGCAGTGGGACGGGAGGGACTTACAATGAGCAGTTCTTC.

The rearrangement links TRBV10-3 to TRBJ2-7; 14 nucleotides match TRBD2. CDR3 length: 22 amino acids. Trimming removed 0 bases from V and 2 bases from J; junction bases left unmatched: 18. Germline V gene data show CDR1 as ENHRY and CDR2 as SYGVKD. CDR3 DNA sequence: TGTGCCATCAGTGAGTCTCCACAGGGCGGGACTAGCGGGAGCCCTACGCCCTACGAGCAGTACTTC. Translated: CAISESPQGGTSGSPTPYEQYF.

This clone was observed once. This chain uses TRBV27 with TRBJ2-1; D is unresolved. There are 15 residues in the CDR3. With 6 bases removed from V and 2 bases from J, the gap between germline ends came to 14 bases. The germline CDR1 and CDR2 sequences are MNHEY and SMNVEV (reference sequence). The CDR3 region is CASSSKPKPYNEQFF. CDR3 in DNA: TGTGCCAGCAGCTCCAAACCTAAGCCCTACAATGAGCAGTTCTTC.

This clone occurred once. The J gene is TRBJ1-2, the V gene TRBV6-6; possible D gene TRBD1, 6 bases. This CDR3 is 14 amino acids long. V lost 0 bases, J lost 6 bases, and 11 bases lay in between. CDR1 MNHNY and CDR2 SVGAGI come from the germline V gene (reference sequence). This chain's CDR3 is CASSYSGGLDGYTF. The CDR3 region has the DNA TGTGCCAGCAGTTACTCGGGGGGGCTGGATGGCTACACCTTC.

This chain links TRBV7-9 with TRBJ2-1; 9 bases are shared with TRBD2. The junction had 10 bases not matched to a gene; V was cut back by 0 bases and J by 1 base. The CDR3 is 19 amino acids. Germline loops: CDR1 SEHNR, CDR2 FQNEAQ (reference sequence). DNA of the CDR3: TGTGCCAGCAGCTTAGCTGGGGGTCGACTAGCGGTTTCCTACAATGAGCAGTTCTTC. Translated, it gives CASSLAGGRLAVSYNEQFF.

CDR3 nucleotide sequence: TGTGCCAGCAGTCGAGACCTCTCTGGGGCCAACGTCCTGACTTTC. Translated, it gives CASSRDLSGANVLTF. The rearrangement joins TRBV28 to TRBJ2-6, with D hard to call. This CDR3 comprises 15 residues. The V end was cut by 5 bases, the J end by 0 bases, with 8 bases between. Germline CDR1 and CDR2: MDHEN and SYDVKM.

The CDR3 sequence: CASSWGQGPGEQYF. CDR3 DNA sequence: TGTGCCAGCAGCTGGGGACAGGGCCCAGGGGAGCAGTACTTC. This chain joins TRBV13 and TRBJ2-7; TRBD1 aligns across 9 bases. V dropped 4 bases and J dropped 7; count of bases not matched to a gene: 8. CDR3 length: 14 amino acids. Germline lookup yields CDR1 PRHDT and CDR2 FYEKMQ (reference sequence).

This chain links TRBV5-4 with TRBJ2-5; TRBD1 matches at 9 bases. The CDR3 sequence is 14 residues long. CDR1 and CDR2 (germline): SGHNT, YYREEE (reference sequence). V lost 4 bases and J lost 5; bases outside the gene matches: 6. The CDR3 sequence: CASSPRTGDETQYF. The CDR3 DNA reads TGTGCCAGCAGCCCCCGGACAGGGGATGAGACCCAGTACTTC.

The rearrangement links TRBV19 to TRBJ2-1, with TRBD2 matching 7 bases. The V segment lost 3 bases and the J segment 7 bases; nucleotides outside the gene matches: 9. The length of the CDR3 is 15 residues. CDR1 LNHDA and CDR2 SQIVND come from the germline V gene (reference sequence). The CDR3 here is CASSINGGRSNEQFF. CDR3 DNA sequence: TGTGCCAGTAGTATTAACGGCGGGAGATCGAATGAGCAGTTCTTC.

The rearrangement links TRBV27 to TRBJ2-1; 10 nucleotides align to TRBD2. This CDR3 is built from 14 residues. With 9 bases clipped from V and 6 bases from J, the junction kept 8 bases outside the gene matches. Per germline, CDR1 MNHEY and CDR2 SMNVEV (reference sequence). Here the CDR3 reads CASSSGRASNEQFF. CDR3 coding DNA: TGTGCCAGTTCAAGCGGGAGGGCCAGCAATGAGCAGTTCTTC.

The rearrangement uses TRBV29-1 and TRBJ2-3; D is unresolved. The CDR3 totals 14 residues. Germline V lookup: CDR1 SQVTM, CDR2 ANQGSEA. The V end was cut by 4 bases, the J end by 0 bases, with 11 bases between. This CDR3 is CSVVTLGSTDTQYF. The CDR3 DNA is TGCAGCGTTGTTACCCTGGGGAGCACAGATACGCAGTATTTT.

With respect to this clone: Other DNA sequences from this sample encode an identical CDR3 as well. V is TRBV7-6 and J is TRBJ2-7; 13 nucleotides line up with TRBD2. The V segment lost 6 bases and the J segment 4 bases; nucleotides outside the gene matches: 3. Germline values: CDR1 SGHVS, CDR2 FNYEAQ. The CDR3 is 14 residues long. The CDR3 DNA reads TGTGCCAGCAGTTCACTAGCGGGAGGGTACGAGCAGTACTTC. Its protein is CASSSLAGGYEQYF. The entire variable domain, with the rest obtained from reference TRBV7-6 and TRBJ2-7, is as follows: GAGVSQSPRYKVTKRGQDVALRCDPISGHVSLYWYRQALGQGPEFLTYFNYEAQQDKSGLPNDRFSAERPEGSISTLTIQRTEQRDSAMYRCASSSLAGGYEQYFGPGTRLTVT.

The chain combines TRBV28 with TRBJ2-1; D gene uncertain. CDR3 length: 15 amino acids. Germline values: CDR1 MDHEN, CDR2 SYDVKM. Trimming stripped 3 bases from V and 6 bases from J, with 15 bases between. The DNA of the CDR3 is TGTGCCAGCAGTTTGGACGCATCCCATCCCAATGAGCAGTTCTTC. Translated: CASSLDASHPNEQFF.

About this clone itself: One junction end disagrees with the germline gene, perhaps due to a read error. The rearrangement joins TRBV7-7 to TRBJ2-1; D is unclear. Per germline, CDR1 SSHAT and CDR2 FNYEAQ (reference sequence). The CDR3 has 15 amino acids. CDR3: CASSFSGSSYNEQFF. The CDR3, as DNA: TGTGCTAGCAGCTTTTCTGGAAGCTCCTACAATGAGCAGTTCTTC.

V is TRBV9 and J is TRBJ1-3; 7 bases match TRBD1. V trimming: 2 bases; J trimming: 2 bases; junction bases outside the gene matches: 7. Germline CDR1 SGDLS, CDR2 YYNGEE. CDR3 length: 16 amino acids. The CDR3 region is CASSVSKQGTGNTIYF. DNA for the CDR3: TGTGCCAGCAGCGTCTCAAAACAGGGGACTGGAAACACCATATATTTT.

The chain employs TRBV25-1 and TRBJ2-1; D possibly corresponds to TRBD1 (5 bases). CDR1 is MGHDK, CDR2 SYGVNS, per germline. V was pared by 1 base and J by 2 bases, with 12 bases between. The CDR3 consists of 16 residues. The CDR3 loop is CASSESGRETYNEQFF. The CDR3 coding sequence is TGTGCCAGCAGTGAATCAGGCAGGGAAACCTACAATGAGCAGTTCTTC.

The rearrangement uses TRBV11-2 and TRBJ1-2, with D unclear. Germline V lookup: CDR1 SGHAT, CDR2 FQNNGV. Trimming removed 5 bases at V and 5 bases at J, with 6 bases between. The CDR3 loop spans 11 amino acids. CDR3 sequence reads: CASSLYYGYTF. DNA of the CDR3: TGTGCCAGCAGCCTATATTATGGCTACACCTTC.

This clone has only one observation. This chain connects TRBV7-8 to TRBJ2-7, with D uncertain. CDR1 is SGHVS, CDR2 FQNEAQ, per germline. V was clipped by 1 base and J by 2 bases, with 12 bases between them. The length of the CDR3 is 15 residues. The chain's CDR3 is CASSLELPSTYEQYF. The DNA of the CDR3 is TGTGCCAGCAGCTTAGAGCTGCCCTCGACCTACGAGCAGTACTTC.

This chain joins TRBV28 and TRBJ2-7; D is perhaps TRBD2 (6 bases). V was trimmed by 1 base and J by 0 bases, leaving 10 bases between them. This CDR3 comprises 15 residues. Germline V gene lookup returns CDR1 MDHEN and CDR2 SYDVKM. CDR3 coding DNA: TGTGCCAGCAGTTTATCCGGCGGGGTCTCCTACGAGCAGTACTTC. Encoded protein: CASSLSGGVSYEQYF.

The rearrangement joins TRBV29-1 to TRBJ2-7; either TRBD1 or TRBD2 may supply D (6 bases each). Trimming shortened V by 0 bases and J by 7 bases, and 10 bases separated the two germline ends. Germline CDR1 reads SQVTM; CDR2 reads ANQGSEA. This CDR3 is 12 amino acids long. CDR3: CSVEEGAGEQYF. CDR3 DNA sequence: TGCAGCGTTGAAGAGGGGGCGGGAGAGCAGTACTTC.

V and J are TRBV9 and TRBJ1-2; the D gene is possibly TRBD1 (5 bases). Germline V lookup: CDR1 SGDLS, CDR2 YYNGEE. Trimming took off 6 bases at V and 7 bases at J, with 7 bases between the two ends. The CDR3 has 10 residues. CDR3 DNA sequence: TGTGCCAGCAAGGGGCCTGGCTACACCTTC. This gives the protein CASKGPGYTF.